The 32 T cell receptor beta chains listed next were all sequenced from one sample in a study of control samples from healthy donors and cancer patients. This table comes from immunoSEQ multiplex PCR, and its TCRdb copy is limited to in-frame clones, with some not included. Among about 39,000 clones, 80% to 90% were seen once, and the ten largest hold 20% to 25%. The sample comprised PBMCs. These receptors were taken from a woman in her sixties with lung cancer.

This clone occurred once. The V gene is TRBV5-5, the J gene TRBJ2-1, with a tentative D call TRBD1 (6 bases). Deletions cut 4 bases from V and 6 bases from J, with 8 bases between. This CDR3 contains 12 residues. Germline values: CDR1 SGHKS, CDR2 YYEKEE (reference sequence). As DNA, the CDR3 is TGTGCCAGCAGCGAACAGGGCAATGAGCAGTTCTTC. This sequence encodes CASSEQGNEQFF.

The chain combines TRBV5-1 with TRBJ2-2; possible D gene TRBD1, 5 bases. V shed 0 bases and J shed 6 bases, with 12 bases lying between them. Germline V gene data show CDR1 as SGHRS and CDR2 as YFSETQ. This CDR3 spans 15 amino acids. The CDR3 DNA follows: TGCGCCAGCAGCTTGGGGCGGACACTCCCCGGGGAGCTGTTTTTT. Protein product: CASSLGRTLPGELFF.

CDR3 sequence: CATSAGGPYGYTF. The CDR3 coding sequence is TGTGCCACCAGTGCAGGGGGCCCCTATGGCTACACCTTC. V gene TRBV24-1 combines with J gene TRBJ1-2; 8 bases are a match to TRBD1. Trimming cost V 5 bases and J 4 bases; bases outside gene matches: 2. This CDR3 is built from 13 residues. Looked up from germline, CDR1 is KGHDR and CDR2 is SFDVKD.

The chain combines TRBV9 with TRBJ2-3; D not certain. Trimming pared 0 bases from V and 4 bases from J, leaving 6 bases between. CDR3 length: 13 residues. Germline V CDR1 and CDR2: SGDLS, YYNGEE. This chain's CDR3 is CASSVAAPDTQYF. The CDR3, as DNA: TGTGCCAGCAGCGTAGCTGCCCCAGATACGCAGTATTTT.

This chain joins TRBV27 and TRBJ1-5, with 8 bases identical to TRBD1. Germline V lookup: CDR1 MNHEY, CDR2 SMNVEV (reference sequence). CDR3 size: 17 residues. V trimming: 3 bases; J trimming: 1 base; junction bases outside the gene matches: 8. CDR3 coding DNA: TGTGCCAGCAGTTTCCTTCCGACAGGGGAGAGCAATCAGCCCCAGCATTTT. Translated: CASSFLPTGESNQPQHF.

The rearrangement uses TRBV5-1 and TRBJ1-1; D ambiguous. The ends were cut back, 2 bases at V and 1 base at J, with 12 bases in the middle. Germline assignment: CDR1 SGHRS and CDR2 YFSETQ. The CDR3 is 15 amino acids. The CDR3 DNA is TGCGCCAGCAGCTTTTTCTATAGGGAGAACACTGAAGCTTTCTTT. Protein: CASSFFYRENTEAFF. The entire variable domain, with the rest obtained from reference TRBV5-1 and TRBJ1-1, is as follows: KAGVTQTPRYLIKTRGQQVTLSCSPISGHRSVSWYQQTPGQGLQFLFEYFSETQRNKGNFPGRFSGRQFSNSRSEMNVSTLELGDSALYLCASSFFYRENTEAFFGQGTRLTVV.

The sample holds a few counts of this clone. The chain carries TRBV18 and TRBJ1-1; D is unclear. The CDR3 is 14 amino acids. Germline V CDR1 and CDR2: KGHSH, LQKENI. The ends were cut back, 4 bases at V and 1 base at J, with 10 bases in the middle. The CDR3 sequence is CASSRSEPNTEAFF. The CDR3 bases are TGTGCCAGCTCACGGTCAGAGCCGAACACTGAAGCTTTCTTT.

This chain uses TRBV7-3 with TRBJ1-1; D is perhaps TRBD1 (5 bases). The ends were cut back, 1 base at V and 5 bases at J, with 8 bases in the middle. This CDR3 comprises 13 residues. The germline V gene has CDR1 SGHTA and CDR2 FQGTGA. DNA for the CDR3: TGTGCCAGCAGCTTAAACCAGGGTACTGAAGCTTTCTTT. This encodes CASSLNQGTEAFF.

The chain uses TRBV5-1 and TRBJ2-6; D is perhaps TRBD1 (6 bases). The V end lost 4 bases, the J end lost 1 base, and 12 bases lay between the germline ends. Germline-derived CDR1 and CDR2 are SGHRS and YFSETQ. The CDR3 runs to 16 residues. DNA for the CDR3: TGCGCCAGCAGCGCAGGGGAGATGTCTGGGGCCAACGTCCTGACTTTC. Its protein product is CASSAGEMSGANVLTF.

V gene TRBV6-5 combines with J gene TRBJ1-3; D remains unclear. The CDR3 sequence is 15 residues long. V was trimmed by 5 bases and J by 0 bases, leaving 11 bases between them. Germline loops: CDR1 MNHEY, CDR2 SVGAGI. The CDR3 sequence is CASSRDGDSGNTIYF. The CDR3, as DNA: TGTGCCAGCAGTCGAGACGGAGACTCTGGAAACACCATATATTTT.

The gene calls are TRBV11-2 and TRBJ2-7; tentatively, D is TRBD1 (5 bases). The CDR3 covers 13 residues. Trimming took 5 bases from V and 0 from J, leaving 8 bases between them. Germline assignment: CDR1 SGHAT and CDR2 FQNNGV. CDR3 amino acids: CASSQGLSYEQYF. For the CDR3, the DNA is TGTGCCAGCAGCCAGGGCCTCTCCTACGAGCAGTACTTC.

The CDR3 here is CASSFGGTFSGNTIYF. As DNA, the CDR3 is TGTGCCAGCAGCTTTGGGGGAACTTTCTCTGGAAACACCATATATTTT. The chain has TRBV9 and TRBJ1-3; a weak D match, TRBD1 (5 bases). This CDR3 is built from 16 residues. Germline V gives CDR1 SGDLS, CDR2 YYNGEE. Between the trimmed V and J ends, which lost 4 bases and 0 bases, there was a span of 14 bases.

The chain combines TRBV30 with TRBJ1-2, with D possibly matching TRBD1 (5 bases). The length of the CDR3 is 18 residues. The germline CDR1 and CDR2 sequences are GTSNPN and SVGIG (reference sequence). V was shortened by 0 bases and J by 3 bases, with 23 bases between the two germline ends. CDR3 loop: CAWSVPFVSGEVDYGYTF. The CDR3 DNA reads TGTGCCTGGAGTGTACCGTTCGTGTCGGGGGAGGTGGACTATGGCTACACCTTC.

The CDR3 DNA reads TGTGCCAGTAACCTAGGGGGTTATAGCAATCAGCCCCAGCATTTT. Encoded protein: CASNLGGYSNQPQHF. This chain uses TRBV19 with TRBJ1-5; possible D gene TRBD1, 6 bases. V was trimmed by 7 bases and J by 0 bases, leaving 13 bases between them. The CDR3 has 15 residues. Germline V gene lookup returns CDR1 LNHDA and CDR2 SQIVND (reference sequence).

This clone was seen a few times. V gene TRBV18 combines with J gene TRBJ2-5; 9 bases map to TRBD1. The length of the CDR3 is 15 residues. V dropped 0 bases and J dropped 5; count of bases not matched to a gene: 4. Germline V gene data show CDR1 as KGHSH and CDR2 as LQKENI. The CDR3 DNA reads as TGTGCCAGCTCACCACCGGGACAGGGACTGGAGACCCAGTACTTC. Its translation: CASSPPGQGLETQYF. Full variable domain (outside the CDR3, taken from reference TRBV18 and TRBJ2-5): NAGVMQNPRHLVRRRGQEARLRCSPMKGHSHVYWYRQLPEEGLKFMVYLQKENIIDESGMPKERFSAEFPKEGPSILRIQQVVRGDSAAYFCASSPPGQGLETQYFGPGTRLLVL.

V is TRBV12-3 or TRBV12-4 and J is TRBJ2-7; 9 bases match TRBD1. V lost 6 bases and J lost 7; bases outside the gene matches: 4. The CDR3 sequence is 12 residues long. CDR3 protein: CASRQGAREQYF. CDR3 nucleotide sequence: TGTGCCAGCAGACAGGGGGCGCGGGAGCAGTACTTC.

J is TRBJ2-7 and V is TRBV5-4; 9 bases fit TRBD1. Germline-derived CDR1 and CDR2 are SGHNT and YYREEE (reference sequence). The CDR3 runs to 14 residues. V was clipped by 4 bases and J by 2 bases; unmatched bases: 4. The CDR3, as DNA: TGTGCCAGCAGCGCCGGGACAGGGACCTACGAGCAGTACTTC. Its translation: CASSAGTGTYEQYF.

CDR3 residues: CASSFGGAGGETQYF. The CDR3 region has the DNA TGCGCCAGCAGCTTCGGGGGGGCCGGCGGCGAGACCCAGTACTTC. This rearrangement joins TRBV5-1 to TRBJ2-5; 8 bases align to TRBD2. V trimming: 2 bases; J trimming: 5 bases; junction bases outside the gene matches: 8. The germline gives CDR1 SGHRS, CDR2 YFSETQ. CDR3 length: 15 amino acids.

This clone was seen a few times. The V and J genes are TRBV4-1 and TRBJ2-7; maybe TRBD1 (6 bases). V was cut by 0 bases and J by 1 base, with 13 bases left in between. The CDR3 loop spans 16 amino acids. Looked up from germline, CDR1 is MGHRA and CDR2 is YSYEKL. The chain's CDR3 is CASSQEGAGPSYEQYF. DNA for the CDR3: TGCGCCAGCAGCCAAGAGGGGGCCGGACCATCCTACGAGCAGTACTTC.

The rearrangement links TRBV19 to TRBJ2-7, with D perhaps TRBD2 (6 bases). V shed 4 bases and J shed 7 bases, with 8 bases lying between them. This CDR3 spans 11 amino acids. Germline values: CDR1 LNHDA, CDR2 SQIVND (reference sequence). CDR3 sequence: CASSTGGEQYF. CDR3 coding DNA: TGTGCCAGTAGTACTGGGGGGGAGCAGTACTTC.

The chain has TRBV15 and TRBJ1-1; no reliable D call. The CDR3 length is 15 residues. The germline CDR1 and CDR2 sequences are LNHNV and YYDKDF (reference sequence). V was trimmed by 0 bases and J by 4 bases, leaving 12 bases between them. The CDR3 DNA is TGTGCCACCAGCAGAGATACGGCCCCGAGCACTGAAGCTTTCTTT. Translating gives CATSRDTAPSTEAFF.

The chain combines TRBV5-1 with TRBJ1-6; D uncertain. CDR3 length: 14 amino acids. V lost 4 bases and J lost 9, with 14 bases in between. Germline V lookup: CDR1 SGHRS, CDR2 YFSETQ. The CDR3 sequence: CASSQLGVGSPLHF. Here the CDR3 DNA reads TGCGCCAGCAGCCAACTCGGTGTCGGTTCACCCCTCCACTTT.

This chain joins TRBV6-5 and TRBJ2-1; D ambiguous. Trimming left V 0 bases short and J 0 bases short, with 9 bases between. In germline, CDR1 is MNHEY, CDR2 SVGAGI. The CDR3 consists of 16 residues. Here the CDR3 reads CASSYSPQSSYNEQFF. CDR3 bases: TGTGCCAGCAGTTACTCCCCCCAGAGCTCCTACAATGAGCAGTTCTTC.

This clone showed up just once. This chain uses TRBV30 with TRBJ2-5; TRBD1 aligns across 9 bases. Trimming removed 2 bases from V and 4 bases from J; junction bases left unmatched: 8. The CDR3 covers 15 residues. Germline V gene lookup returns CDR1 GTSNPN and CDR2 SVGIG (reference sequence). Written as DNA, the CDR3 is TGTGCCTGGAGTCTTGGGACAGGGTATGGAGAGACCCAGTACTTC. Amino acid sequence: CAWSLGTGYGETQYF.

This clone was observed a few times. The chain combines TRBV7-9 with TRBJ1-3, with unresolved D. V shed 5 bases and J shed 0 bases, with 8 bases lying between them. This CDR3 comprises 14 residues. Germline V lookup: CDR1 SEHNR, CDR2 FQNEAQ (reference sequence). This CDR3 is CASSDTISGNTIYF. As DNA, the CDR3 is TGTGCCAGCAGCGACACCATCTCTGGAAACACCATATATTTT.

The chain joins TRBV29-1 to TRBJ2-3; D is possibly TRBD1 or TRBD2 (5 bases each). The CDR3 sequence is 15 residues long. Germline CDR1 SQVTM, CDR2 ANQGSEA. Trimming left V 4 bases short and J 6 bases short, with 20 bases between. The CDR3 DNA is TGCAGCGTTGGGCGGAGCCGGGGCGAAGGGGATACGCAGTATTTT. It specifies CSVGRSRGEGDTQYF.

This clone is judged medium-sized. V gene TRBV7-9 combines with J gene TRBJ1-3; D gene ambiguous. The germline V gene encodes CDR1 SEHNR and CDR2 FQNEAQ (reference sequence). This CDR3 is built from 12 residues. CDR3 DNA sequence: TGTGGATGGGGTCCCTCTGGAAACACCATATATTTT. Protein sequence: CGWGPSGNTIYF.

This chain joins TRBV5-6 and TRBJ2-7; perhaps TRBD1 as D (5 bases). Germline-derived CDR1 and CDR2 are SGHDT and YYEEEE. CDR3 length equals 18 residues. V was clipped by 6 bases and J by 2 bases, with 27 bases between them. The CDR3 region is CASIPWAGRPRVTYEQYF. For the CDR3, the DNA is TGTGCCAGCATACCCTGGGCAGGGCGCCCTAGGGTGACCTACGAGCAGTACTTC.

The chain carries TRBV5-5 and TRBJ1-6; D uncertain. The V and J ends lost 4 bases and 4 bases respectively, with 12 bases between them. CDR1 and CDR2 (germline): SGHKS, YYEKEE (reference sequence). The CDR3 has 15 amino acids. The CDR3 region has the DNA TGTGCCAGCAGCCCGCTAGAGACGTATAATTCACCCCTCCACTTT. Amino acid sequence: CASSPLETYNSPLHF.

This clone was seen a handful of times. CDR3 in amino acids: CASGFTSQETQYF. CDR3 nucleotides: TGTGCTAGTGGTTTTACCAGCCAAGAGACCCAGTACTTC. The chain uses TRBV12-5 and TRBJ2-5; D remains ambiguous. CDR3 size: 13 residues. V lost 3 bases to trimming and J lost 1 base, with 6 bases between them. Germline V gene lookup returns CDR1 LGHNT and CDR2 FRNRAP.

The chain is built from TRBV18 and TRBJ1-1; D unresolved. CDR1 is KGHSH, CDR2 LQKENI, per germline. The germline V and J ends were trimmed by 2 bases and 4 bases, with 8 bases remaining between them. The CDR3 length is 13 residues. As DNA, the CDR3 is TGTGCCAGCTCACCATTGAGATCCACTGAAGCTTTCTTT. This sequence encodes CASSPLRSTEAFF.

This sequence joins TRBV11-2 and TRBJ2-7; 8 bases are shared with TRBD1. Germline trimming cut 2 bases from V and 5 bases from J; bases unmatched to any gene: 5. This CDR3 has 14 amino acids. Germline V CDR1 and CDR2: SGHAT, FQNNGV. In DNA, the CDR3 is TGTGCCAGCAGCTTAAACCAGGGGGCTAACGAGCAGTACTTC. Translation gives CASSLNQGANEQYF.